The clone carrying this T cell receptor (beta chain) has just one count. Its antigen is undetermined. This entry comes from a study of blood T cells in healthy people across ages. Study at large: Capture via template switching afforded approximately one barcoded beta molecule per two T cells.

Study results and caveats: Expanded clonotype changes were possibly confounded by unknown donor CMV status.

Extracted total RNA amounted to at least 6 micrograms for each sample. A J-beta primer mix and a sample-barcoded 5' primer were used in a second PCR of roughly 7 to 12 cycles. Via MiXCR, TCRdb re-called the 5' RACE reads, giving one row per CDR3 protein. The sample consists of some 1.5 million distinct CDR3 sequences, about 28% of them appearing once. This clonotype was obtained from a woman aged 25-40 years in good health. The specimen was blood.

CDR3 coding DNA: TGTGCCAGCAGCTCCGACATTGCGGTGAACACCGGGGAGCTGTTTTTT. This encodes CASSSDIAVNTGELFF. This chain uses TRBV5-5 with TRBJ2-2; D call uncertain. The length of the CDR3 is 16 residues. V lost 3 bases to trimming and J lost 1 base, with 13 bases between them. Germline CDR1 is SGHKS and CDR2 is YYEKEE (reference sequence).